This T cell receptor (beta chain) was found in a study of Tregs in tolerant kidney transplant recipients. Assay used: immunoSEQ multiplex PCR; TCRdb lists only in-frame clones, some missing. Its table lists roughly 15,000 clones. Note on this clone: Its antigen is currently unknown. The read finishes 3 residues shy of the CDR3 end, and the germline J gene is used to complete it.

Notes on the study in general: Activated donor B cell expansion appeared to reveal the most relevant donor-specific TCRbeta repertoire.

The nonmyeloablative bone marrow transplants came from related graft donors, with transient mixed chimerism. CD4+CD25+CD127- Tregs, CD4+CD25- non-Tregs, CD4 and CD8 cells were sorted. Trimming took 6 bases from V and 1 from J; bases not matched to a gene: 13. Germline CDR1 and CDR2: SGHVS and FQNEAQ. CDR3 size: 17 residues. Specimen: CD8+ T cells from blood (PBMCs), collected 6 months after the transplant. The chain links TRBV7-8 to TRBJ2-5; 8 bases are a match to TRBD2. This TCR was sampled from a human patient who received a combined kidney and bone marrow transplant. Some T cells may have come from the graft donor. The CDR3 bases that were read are TGTGCCAGCAGGGGTTGGGGGGGGCGGGGGGCCCAAGAGACC. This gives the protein CASRGWGGRGAQET. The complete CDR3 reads CASRGWGGRGAQETQYF.